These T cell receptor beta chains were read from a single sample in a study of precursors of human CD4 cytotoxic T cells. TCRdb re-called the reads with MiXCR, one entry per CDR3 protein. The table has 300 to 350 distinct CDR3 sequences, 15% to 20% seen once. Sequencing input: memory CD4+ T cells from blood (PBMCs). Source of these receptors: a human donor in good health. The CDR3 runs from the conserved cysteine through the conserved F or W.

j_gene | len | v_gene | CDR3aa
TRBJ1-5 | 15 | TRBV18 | CASSPTGTGNQPQHF
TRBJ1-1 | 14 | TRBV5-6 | CASSFLRGVPEAFF
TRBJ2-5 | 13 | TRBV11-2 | CASSSGLQETQYF
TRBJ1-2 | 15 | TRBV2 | CASRSPGQGEKGYTF
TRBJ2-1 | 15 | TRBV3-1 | CASSQEFRDFNEQFF
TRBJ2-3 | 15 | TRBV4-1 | CASSPPTYQADTQYF
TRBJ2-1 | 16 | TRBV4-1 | CASSHGTLSSYNEQFF
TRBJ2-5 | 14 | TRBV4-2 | CASSPGLLGETQYF
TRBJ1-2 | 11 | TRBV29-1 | CSVVGGYGYTF
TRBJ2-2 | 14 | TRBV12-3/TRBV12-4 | CASTGGTNTGELFF
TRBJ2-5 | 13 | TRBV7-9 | CASSRTGRETQYF
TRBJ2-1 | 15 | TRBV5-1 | CASSFDRELYNEQFF
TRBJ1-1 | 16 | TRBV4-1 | CASSQGPRLRNTEAFF
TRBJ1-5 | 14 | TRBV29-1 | CSVTGGQGNQPQHF
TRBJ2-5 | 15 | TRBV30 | CAFRLLSGTQETQYF
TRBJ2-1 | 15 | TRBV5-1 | CASSSGQLSGDEQFF
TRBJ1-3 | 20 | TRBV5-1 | CASSAGQGAFYGVSGNTIYF
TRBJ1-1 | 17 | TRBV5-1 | CASSLIRSGQGVTEAFF
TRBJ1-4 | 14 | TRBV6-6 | CASSLYRGNEKLFF
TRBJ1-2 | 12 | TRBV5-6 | CASSLWSARYTF
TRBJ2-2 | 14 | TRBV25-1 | CASSERQSYGELFF
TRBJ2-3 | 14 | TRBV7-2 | CASSFWQPSGTQYF
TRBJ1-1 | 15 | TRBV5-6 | CASSLDVGRVAEAFF
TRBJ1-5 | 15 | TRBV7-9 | CASSSGQVGTQPQHF
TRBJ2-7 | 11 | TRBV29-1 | CSFRTNYEQYF
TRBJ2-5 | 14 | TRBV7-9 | CASRATGVGETQYF
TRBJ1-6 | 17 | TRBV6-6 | CASSFDPPGGKHSPLHF
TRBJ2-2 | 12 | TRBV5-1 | CASSLETGELFF
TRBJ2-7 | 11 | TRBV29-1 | CSARQRDEQYF
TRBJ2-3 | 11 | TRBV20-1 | CSARHSGNQYF
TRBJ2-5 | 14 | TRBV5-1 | CASSWGDSQETQYF
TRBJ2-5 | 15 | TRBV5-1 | CASRLTEGLGETQYF
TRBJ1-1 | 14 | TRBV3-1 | CASSPGGSHFKAFF
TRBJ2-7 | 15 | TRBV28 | CASSPSTGGSYEQYF
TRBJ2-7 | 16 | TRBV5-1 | CASTNRDSQLSYEQYF
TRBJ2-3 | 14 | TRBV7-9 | CASSLLRLTDTQYF
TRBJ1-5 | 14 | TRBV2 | CASSTGYSNQPQHF
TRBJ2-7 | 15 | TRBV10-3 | CAGRGLAGEKYEQYF
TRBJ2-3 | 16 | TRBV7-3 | CASSVYGGGLTDTQYF
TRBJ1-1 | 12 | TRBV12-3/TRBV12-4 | CASSFTGRGAFF
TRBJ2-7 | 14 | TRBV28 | CASSRAGTAYEQYF
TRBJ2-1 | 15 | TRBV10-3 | CAISGGGGSYNEQFF
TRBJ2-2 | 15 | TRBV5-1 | CASRGGGANTGELFF
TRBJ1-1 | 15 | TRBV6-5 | CASSYGTRLNTEAFF
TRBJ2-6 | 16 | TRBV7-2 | CASSPSLGSGANVLTF
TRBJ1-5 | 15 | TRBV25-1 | CASSSQGQGDQPQHF
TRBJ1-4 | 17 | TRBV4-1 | CASSQGNRGRTNEKLFF
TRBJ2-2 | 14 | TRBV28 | CASSSGQGGGELFF
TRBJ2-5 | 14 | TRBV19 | CASSRWDRQETQYF